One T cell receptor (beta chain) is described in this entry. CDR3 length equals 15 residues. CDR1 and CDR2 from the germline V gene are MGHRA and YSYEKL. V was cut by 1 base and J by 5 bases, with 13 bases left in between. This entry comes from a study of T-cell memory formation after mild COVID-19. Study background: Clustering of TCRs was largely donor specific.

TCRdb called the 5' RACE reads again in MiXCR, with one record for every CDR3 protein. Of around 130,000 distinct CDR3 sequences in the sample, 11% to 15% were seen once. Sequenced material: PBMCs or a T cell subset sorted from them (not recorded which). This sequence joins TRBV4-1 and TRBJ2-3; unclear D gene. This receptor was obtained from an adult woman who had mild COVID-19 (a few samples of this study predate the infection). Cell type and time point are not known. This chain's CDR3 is CASSQGGKVGDTQYF. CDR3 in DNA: TGCGCCAGCAGCCAAGGAGGAAAGGTGGGAGATACGCAGTATTTT.